A single sample gave rise to the 16 T cell receptor beta chains below, sequenced in a study of preoperative IRX-2 immunotherapy in early breast cancer. Treatment described: preoperative locoregional IRX-2 cytokine immunotherapy. Measured with immunoSEQ multiplex PCR; TCRdb has only the in-frame clones, and not every one. This table has roughly 42,000 clones, approximately 77% appearing once. The specimen comprised tumor tissue, sampled after IRX-2 immunotherapy. These receptors were taken from a human donor with breast cancer.

This chain connects TRBV5-1 to TRBJ2-1; 10 bases align to TRBD2. This CDR3 has 16 residues. Germline V gives CDR1 SGHRS, CDR2 YFSETQ. With V trimmed by 4 bases and J by 4 bases, 8 bases remained unmatched. CDR3 residues: CASSRDPSGGYNEQFF. The CDR3 DNA follows: TGCGCCAGCAGCAGAGACCCTAGCGGGGGTTACAATGAGCAGTTCTTC.

The chain combines TRBV5-1 with TRBJ1-1; 8 nucleotides line up with TRBD1. Trimming removed 1 base from V and 0 bases from J; junction bases left unmatched: 2. Germline V CDR1 and CDR2: SGHRS, YFSETQ. The CDR3 covers 15 residues. CDR3 DNA: TGCGCCAGCAGCTTGTCGGGACAGGTGAACACTGAAGCTTTCTTT. Translating gives CASSLSGQVNTEAFF.

A word on this clone: At one of its ends the junction is not consistent with the germline gene, which may arise from a read error. The chain carries TRBV10-3 and TRBJ1-1; TRBD1 aligns across 9 bases. Germline CDR1 ENHRY, CDR2 SYGVKD. The CDR3 length is 16 residues. Here the CDR3 DNA reads TGTGCCATCAGTGAGCCCAAAAGGACAGGGGTTCCCTGGCGGCACTTT. This translates into CAISEPKRTGVPWRHF.

V gene TRBV18 combines with J gene TRBJ2-1; D assignment may be TRBD1 or TRBD2 (5 bases each). Trimming left V 4 bases short and J 0 bases short, with 10 bases between. From germline, CDR1 is KGHSH and CDR2 LQKENI. The CDR3 is 15 amino acids. The CDR3: CASSRDRGSYNEQFF. CDR3 DNA: TGTGCCAGCTCACGGGACCGAGGCTCCTACAATGAGCAGTTCTTC.

The chain links TRBV14 to TRBJ2-7, with TRBD2 matching over 9 bases. CDR3 length: 15 amino acids. Germline V lookup: CDR1 SGHDN, CDR2 FVKESK. J lost 0 bases, V lost 2 bases, and 2 bases had no gene match. The CDR3 protein is CASSQLAGSSYEQYF. CDR3 coding DNA: TGTGCCAGCAGCCAACTAGCGGGGAGCTCCTACGAGCAGTACTTC.

The chain employs TRBV5-1 and TRBJ1-6; D unclear. CDR1 and CDR2 (germline): SGHRS, YFSETQ. Trimming removed 4 bases at V and 13 bases at J, with 18 bases between. The CDR3 spans 14 residues. CDR3 in DNA: TGCGCCAGCAGCGTGGACCCGCGGGCCGATCCCCTCCACTTT. Protein: CASSVDPRADPLHF.

This clone appeared a few times. The chain combines TRBV6-8 with TRBJ2-7, with D perhaps TRBD1 or TRBD2 (5 bases each). Germline V gene lookup returns CDR1 MNHGY and CDR2 SAAAGT. CDR3 length: 14 amino acids. V was clipped by 5 bases and J by 1 base, with 12 bases between them. The CDR3 DNA reads as TGTGCCAGCAGTCACCTGGGACCTTCCTACGAGCAGTACTTC. It yields the protein CASSHLGPSYEQYF.

The chain joins TRBV5-1 to TRBJ2-1, with 8 bases matching TRBD2. Germline V gene lookup returns CDR1 SGHRS and CDR2 YFSETQ. This CDR3 spans 16 amino acids. V shed 2 bases, J shed 7 bases, and the junction held 11 bases outside the gene matches. As DNA, the CDR3 is TGCGCCAGCAGCTTAGGGACTAGTGGACCGGTGAATGAGCAGTTCTTC. Translating gives CASSLGTSGPVNEQFF. The variable domain in full, completed from reference TRBV5-1 and TRBJ2-1, reads KAGVTQTPRYLIKTRGQQVTLSCSPISGHRSVSWYQQTPGQGLQFLFEYFSETQRNKGNFPGRFSGRQFSNSRSEMNVSTLELGDSALYLCASSLGTSGPVNEQFFGPGTRLTVL.

This chain links TRBV29-1 with TRBJ2-5; 7 bases fit TRBD2. The CDR3 has 12 amino acids. Looked up from germline, CDR1 is SQVTM and CDR2 is ANQGSEA. The ends lost 3 bases at V and 4 bases at J; junction bases unmatched: 2. This chain's CDR3 is CSVDAGVETQYF. The CDR3, as DNA: TGCAGCGTTGATGCGGGGGTAGAGACCCAGTACTTC.

This clone came up a few times. The chain is built from TRBV6-4 and TRBJ2-3, with TRBD2 matching 7 bases. CDR3 length equals 14 residues. Germline CDR1 and CDR2: MRHNA and SNTAGT. The V gene end was trimmed by 3 bases and the J gene end by 2 bases; junction bases not matched to a gene: 2. The CDR3 DNA is TGTGCCAGCAGTGAAGCGGGACCCACAGATACGCAGTATTTT. This codes for CASSEAGPTDTQYF.

The chain has TRBV19 and TRBJ1-4, with 9 bases fitting TRBD1. The CDR3 consists of 16 residues. Looked up from germline, CDR1 is LNHDA and CDR2 is SQIVND (reference sequence). The trim removed 3 bases at V and 9 bases at J, leaving 11 bases unmatched. CDR3 bases: TGTGCCAGTAGTATCCCCTCACAGGGGGCGTCGAAAAAACTGTTTTTT. Translated: CASSIPSQGASKKLFF.

This clone has just one count. This chain uses TRBV12-5 with TRBJ2-7, with 8 bases matching TRBD2. CDR1 is LGHNT, CDR2 FRNRAP, per germline. The CDR3 consists of 15 residues. This chain's CDR3 is CASNGGGSLSYEQYF. The CDR3 region has the DNA TGTGCCAGCAATGGCGGGGGGTCGTTGTCCTACGAGCAGTACTTC.

This chain uses TRBV28 with TRBJ2-4, with D possibly TRBD1 on 6 matching bases. Germline loops: CDR1 MDHEN, CDR2 SYDVKM. The V end was cut by 2 bases, the J end by 0 bases, with 17 bases between. CDR3 size: 18 residues. CDR3 DNA sequence: TGTGCCAGCAGTTTACTTGGACAGCTTCTCGAAGCCAAAAACATTCAGTACTTC. Residues: CASSLLGQLLEAKNIQYF.

This clone was observed once. The J gene is TRBJ2-7, the V gene TRBV7-1; D possibly corresponds to TRBD1 (5 bases). TRBV7-1 is sorted into the ORF group, with uncertain function. The CDR3 spans 14 residues. V dropped 4 bases and J dropped 7 bases, with 17 bases sitting between them. The CDR3 coding sequence is TGTGCCAGCAGCTTAGAATGGGGCCAAGGGGAGCAGTACTTC. Translated, it gives CASSLEWGQGEQYF.

This clone has only a few counts. The V gene is TRBV6-8, the J gene TRBJ1-1; D gene uncertain. The germline V gene encodes CDR1 MNHGY and CDR2 SAAAGT. The CDR3 loop spans 14 amino acids. V lost 6 bases, J lost 4 bases, and 15 bases lay in between. The CDR3 sequence: CASSDWGESTEAFF. CDR3 nucleotide sequence: TGTGCCAGCAGCGACTGGGGTGAAAGCACTGAAGCTTTCTTT.

The rearrangement joins TRBV6-8 to TRBJ2-3, with D perhaps matching TRBD2 (5 bases). The germline gives CDR1 MNHGY, CDR2 SAAAGT. V was pared by 4 bases and J by 7 bases, with 15 bases between. The CDR3 has 14 residues. CDR3 coding DNA: TGTGCCAGCAGTTCACGGGGTACAACAAATACGCAGTATTTT. Translating it yields CASSSRGTTNTQYF.